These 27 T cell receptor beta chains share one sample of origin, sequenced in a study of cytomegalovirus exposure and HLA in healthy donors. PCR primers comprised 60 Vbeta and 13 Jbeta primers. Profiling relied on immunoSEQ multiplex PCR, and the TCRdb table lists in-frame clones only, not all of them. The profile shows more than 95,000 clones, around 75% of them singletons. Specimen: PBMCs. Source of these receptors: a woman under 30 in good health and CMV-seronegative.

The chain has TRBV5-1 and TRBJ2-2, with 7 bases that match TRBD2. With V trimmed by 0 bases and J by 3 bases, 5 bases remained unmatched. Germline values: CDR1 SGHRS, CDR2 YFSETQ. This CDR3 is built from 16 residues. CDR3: CASSLASGEYTGELFF. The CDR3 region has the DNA TGCGCCAGCAGCTTGGCAAGCGGGGAGTACACCGGGGAGCTGTTTTTT.

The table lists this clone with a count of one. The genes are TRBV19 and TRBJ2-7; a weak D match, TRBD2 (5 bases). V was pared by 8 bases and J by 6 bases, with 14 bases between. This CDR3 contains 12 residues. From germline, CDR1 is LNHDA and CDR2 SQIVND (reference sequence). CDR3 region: CASASLAGEQYF. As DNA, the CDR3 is TGTGCCAGTGCCTCCCTCGCGGGCGAGCAGTACTTC.

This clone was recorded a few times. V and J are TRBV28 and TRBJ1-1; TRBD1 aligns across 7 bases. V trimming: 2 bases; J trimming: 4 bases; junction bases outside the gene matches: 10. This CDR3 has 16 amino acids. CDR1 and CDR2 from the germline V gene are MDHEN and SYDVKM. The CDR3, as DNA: TGTGCCAGCAGTTTAATGTGGGCAGGGGGTGGCACTGAAGCTTTCTTT. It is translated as CASSLMWAGGGTEAFF.

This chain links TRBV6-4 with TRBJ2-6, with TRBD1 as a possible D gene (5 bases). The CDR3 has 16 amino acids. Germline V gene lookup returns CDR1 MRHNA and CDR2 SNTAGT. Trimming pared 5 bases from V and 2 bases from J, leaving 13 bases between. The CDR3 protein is CASSPGDSTGANVLTF. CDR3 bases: TGTGCCAGCAGTCCCGGTGACAGTACTGGGGCCAACGTCCTGACTTTC.

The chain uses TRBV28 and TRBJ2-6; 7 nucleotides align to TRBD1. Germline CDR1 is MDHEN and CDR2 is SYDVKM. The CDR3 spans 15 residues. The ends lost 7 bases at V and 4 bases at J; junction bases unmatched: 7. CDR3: CASTEGAEGANVLTF. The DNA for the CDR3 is TGTGCCAGCACCGAGGGGGCCGAGGGGGCCAACGTCCTGACTTTC.

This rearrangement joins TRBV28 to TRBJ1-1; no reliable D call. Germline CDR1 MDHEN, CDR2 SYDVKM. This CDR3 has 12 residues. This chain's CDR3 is CVAERMNTEAFF. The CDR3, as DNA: TGTGTGGCCGAGAGGATGAACACTGAAGCTTTCTTT.

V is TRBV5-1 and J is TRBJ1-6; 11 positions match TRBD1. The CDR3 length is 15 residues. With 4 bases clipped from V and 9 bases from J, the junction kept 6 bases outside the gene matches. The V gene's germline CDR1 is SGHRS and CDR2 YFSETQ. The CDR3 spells CASSPTGTGGSPLHF. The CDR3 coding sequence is TGCGCCAGCAGCCCCACCGGGACAGGGGGTTCACCCCTCCACTTT.

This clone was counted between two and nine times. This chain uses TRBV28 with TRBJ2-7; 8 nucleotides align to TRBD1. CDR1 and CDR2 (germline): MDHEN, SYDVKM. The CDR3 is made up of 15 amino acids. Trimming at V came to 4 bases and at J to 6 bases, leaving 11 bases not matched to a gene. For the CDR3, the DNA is TGTGCCAGCAGTTCCTTATCCAGGGGGCATGTCGAGCAGTACTTC. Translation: CASSSLSRGHVEQYF.

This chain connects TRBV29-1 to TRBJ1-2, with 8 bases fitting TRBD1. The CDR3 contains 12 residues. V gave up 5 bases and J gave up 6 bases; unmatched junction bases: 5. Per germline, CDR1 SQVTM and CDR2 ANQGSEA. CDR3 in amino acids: CSVTGTGDGYTF. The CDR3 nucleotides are TGCAGCGTTACCGGGACAGGTGATGGCTACACCTTC.

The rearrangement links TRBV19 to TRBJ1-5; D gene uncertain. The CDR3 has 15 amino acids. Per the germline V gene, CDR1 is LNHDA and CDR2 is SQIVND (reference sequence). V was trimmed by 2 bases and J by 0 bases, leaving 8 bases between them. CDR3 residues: CASSIQTISNQPQHF. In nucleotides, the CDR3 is TGTGCCAGTAGTATACAAACTATTAGCAATCAGCCCCAGCATTTT.

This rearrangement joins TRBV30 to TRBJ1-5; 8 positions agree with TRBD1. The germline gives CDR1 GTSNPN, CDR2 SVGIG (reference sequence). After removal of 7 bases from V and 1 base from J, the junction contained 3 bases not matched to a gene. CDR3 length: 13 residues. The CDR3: CAFRDRSNQPQHF. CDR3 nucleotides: TGTGCCTTCCGGGACAGGAGCAATCAGCCCCAGCATTTT.

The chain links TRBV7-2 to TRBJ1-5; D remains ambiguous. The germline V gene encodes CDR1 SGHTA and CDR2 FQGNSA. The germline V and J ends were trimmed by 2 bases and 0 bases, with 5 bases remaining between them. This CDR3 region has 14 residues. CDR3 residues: CASSLLNSNQPQHF. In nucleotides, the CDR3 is TGTGCCAGCAGCTTACTTAATAGCAATCAGCCCCAGCATTTT.

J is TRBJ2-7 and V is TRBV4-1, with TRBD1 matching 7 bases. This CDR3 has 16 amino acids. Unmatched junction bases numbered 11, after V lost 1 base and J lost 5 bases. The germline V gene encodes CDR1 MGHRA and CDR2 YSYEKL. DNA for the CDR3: TGCGCCAGCAGCCAAGGGTCTGACAGGGATATTAACGAGCAGTACTTC. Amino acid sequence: CASSQGSDRDINEQYF.

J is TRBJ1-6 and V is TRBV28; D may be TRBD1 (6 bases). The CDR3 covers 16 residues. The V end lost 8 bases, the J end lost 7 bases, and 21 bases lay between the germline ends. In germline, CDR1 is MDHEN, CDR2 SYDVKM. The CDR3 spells CASSARTRGGNSPLHF. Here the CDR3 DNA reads TGTGCCAGCTCAGCTCGAACCAGGGGTGGAAATTCACCCCTCCACTTT.

The CDR3 DNA reads TGTGCCAGCAGAGTCCGGGACAGGTCGTATGGCTACACCTTC. Amino acid sequence: CASRVRDRSYGYTF. This chain uses TRBV6-5 with TRBJ1-2; 8 nucleotides align to TRBD1. Germline V lookup: CDR1 MNHEY, CDR2 SVGAGI. The CDR3 runs to 14 residues. The trim removed 6 bases at V and 5 bases at J, leaving 8 bases unmatched.

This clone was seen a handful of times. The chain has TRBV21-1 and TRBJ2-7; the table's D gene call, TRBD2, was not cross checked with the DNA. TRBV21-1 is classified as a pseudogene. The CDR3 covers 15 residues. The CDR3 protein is CASIIRWGDAGEQYF. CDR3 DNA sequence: TGTGCCAGCATTATTCGTTGGGGGGACGCTGGGGAGCAGTACTTC.

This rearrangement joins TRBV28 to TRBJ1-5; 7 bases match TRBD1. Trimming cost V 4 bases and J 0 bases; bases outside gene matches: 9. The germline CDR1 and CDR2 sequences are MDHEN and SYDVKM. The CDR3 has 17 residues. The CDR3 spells CASSSMTGTLSNQPQHF. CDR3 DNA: TGTGCCAGCAGTTCCATGACAGGGACCCTTAGCAATCAGCCCCAGCATTTT.

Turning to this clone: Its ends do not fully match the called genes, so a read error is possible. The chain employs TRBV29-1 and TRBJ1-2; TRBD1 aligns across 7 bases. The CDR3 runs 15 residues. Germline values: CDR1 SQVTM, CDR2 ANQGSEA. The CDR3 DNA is TGCAGCGTCGAAGGGGGCCAAGCCTTCAACTATGGCTACACCTTC. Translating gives CSVEGGQAFNYGYTF.

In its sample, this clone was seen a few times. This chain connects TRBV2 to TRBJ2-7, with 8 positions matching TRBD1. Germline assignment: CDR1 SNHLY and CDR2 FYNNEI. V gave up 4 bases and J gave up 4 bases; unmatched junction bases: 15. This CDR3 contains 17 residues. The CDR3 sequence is CASSAGQGGHSGYEQYF. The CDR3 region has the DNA TGTGCCAGCAGTGCCGGACAGGGCGGACACTCGGGGTACGAGCAGTACTTC.

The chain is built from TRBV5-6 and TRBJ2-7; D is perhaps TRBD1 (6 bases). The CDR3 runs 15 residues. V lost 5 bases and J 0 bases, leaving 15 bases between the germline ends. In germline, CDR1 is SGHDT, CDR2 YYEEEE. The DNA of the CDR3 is TGTGCCAGCAGACTTGCTACAGGGAACTCCTACGAGCAGTACTTC. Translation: CASRLATGNSYEQYF. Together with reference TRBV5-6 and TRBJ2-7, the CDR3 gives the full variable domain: DAGVTQSPTHLIKTRGQQVTLRCSPKSGHDTVSWYQQALGQGPQFIFQYYEEEERQRGNFPDRFSGHQFPNYSSELNVNALLLGDSALYLCASRLATGNSYEQYFGPGTRLTVT.

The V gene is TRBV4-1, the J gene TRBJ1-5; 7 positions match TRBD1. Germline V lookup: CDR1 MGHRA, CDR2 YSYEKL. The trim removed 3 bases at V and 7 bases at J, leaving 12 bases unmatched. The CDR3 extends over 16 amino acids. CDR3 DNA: TGCGCCAGCAGCCACGGGACAGCACAACGAGGGCAGCCCCAGCATTTT. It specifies CASSHGTAQRGQPQHF.

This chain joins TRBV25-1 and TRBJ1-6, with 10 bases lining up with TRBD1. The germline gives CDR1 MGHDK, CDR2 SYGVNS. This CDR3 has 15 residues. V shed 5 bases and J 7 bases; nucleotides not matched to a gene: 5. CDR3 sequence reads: CASSSPGQGNSPLHF. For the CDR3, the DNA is TGTGCCAGCAGTTCTCCGGGACAGGGGAATTCACCCCTCCACTTT. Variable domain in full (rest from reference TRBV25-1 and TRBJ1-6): EADIYQTPRYLVIGTGKKITLECSQTMGHDKMYWYQQDPGMELHLIHYSYGVNSTEKGDLSSESTVSRIRTEHFPLTLESARPSHTSQYLCASSSPGQGNSPLHFGNGTRLTVT.

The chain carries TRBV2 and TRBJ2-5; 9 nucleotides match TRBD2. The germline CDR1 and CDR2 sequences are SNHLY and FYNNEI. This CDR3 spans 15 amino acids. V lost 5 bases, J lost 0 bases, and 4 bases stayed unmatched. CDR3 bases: TGTGCCAGCAGTAGAGGGACTAGCAACCAAGAGACCCAGTACTTC. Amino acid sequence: CASSRGTSNQETQYF.

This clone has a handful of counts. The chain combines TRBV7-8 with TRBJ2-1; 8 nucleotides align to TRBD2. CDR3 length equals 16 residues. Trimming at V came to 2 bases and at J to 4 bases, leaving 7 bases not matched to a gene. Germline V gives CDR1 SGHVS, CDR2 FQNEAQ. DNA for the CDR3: TGTGCCAGCAGCTTATCGGCGGGGGGTAGATACAATGAGCAGTTCTTC. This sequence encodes CASSLSAGGRYNEQFF.

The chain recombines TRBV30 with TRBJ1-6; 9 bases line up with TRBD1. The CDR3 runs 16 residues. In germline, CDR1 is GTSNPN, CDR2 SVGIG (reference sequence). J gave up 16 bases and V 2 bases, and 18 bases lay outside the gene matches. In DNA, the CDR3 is TGTGCCTGGAGTCGGCCCCTGACAGGGGGGATTAACGATCTCCACTTT. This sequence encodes CAWSRPLTGGINDLHF.

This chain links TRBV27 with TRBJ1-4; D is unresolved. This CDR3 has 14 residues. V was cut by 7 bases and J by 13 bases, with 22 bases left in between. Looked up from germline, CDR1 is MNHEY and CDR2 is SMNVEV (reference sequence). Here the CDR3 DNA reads TGTGCCAGCAAAATATCCATAACGGAGGGAAGACTGTTTTTT. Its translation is CASKISITEGRLFF.

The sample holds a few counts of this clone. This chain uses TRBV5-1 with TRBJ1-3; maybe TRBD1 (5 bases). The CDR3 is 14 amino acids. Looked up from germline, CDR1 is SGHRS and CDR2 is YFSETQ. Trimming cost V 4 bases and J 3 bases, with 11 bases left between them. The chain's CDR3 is CASSAGGNGNTIYF. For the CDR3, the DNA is TGCGCCAGCAGCGCCGGGGGAAATGGAAACACCATATATTTT.